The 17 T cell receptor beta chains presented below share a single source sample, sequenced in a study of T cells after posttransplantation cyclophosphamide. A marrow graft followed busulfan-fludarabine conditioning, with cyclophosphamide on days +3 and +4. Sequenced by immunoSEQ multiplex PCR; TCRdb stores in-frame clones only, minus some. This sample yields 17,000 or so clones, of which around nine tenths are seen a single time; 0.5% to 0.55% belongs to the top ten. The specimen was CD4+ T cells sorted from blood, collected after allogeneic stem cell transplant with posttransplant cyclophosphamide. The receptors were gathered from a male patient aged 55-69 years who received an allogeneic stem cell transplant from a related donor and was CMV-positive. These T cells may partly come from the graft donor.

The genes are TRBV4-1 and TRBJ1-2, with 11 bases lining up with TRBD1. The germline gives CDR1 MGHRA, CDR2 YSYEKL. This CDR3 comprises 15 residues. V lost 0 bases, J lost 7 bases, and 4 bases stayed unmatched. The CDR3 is CASSQEADRGLGYTF. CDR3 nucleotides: TGCGCCAGCAGCCAAGAAGCGGACAGGGGGCTTGGCTACACCTTC.

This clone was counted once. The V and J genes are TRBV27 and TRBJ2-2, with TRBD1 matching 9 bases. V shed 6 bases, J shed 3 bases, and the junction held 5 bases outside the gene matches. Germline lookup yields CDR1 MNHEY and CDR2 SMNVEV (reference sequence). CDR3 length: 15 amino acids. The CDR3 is CASSPWTGDTGELFF. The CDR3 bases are TGTGCCAGCAGCCCTTGGACAGGGGACACCGGGGAGCTGTTTTTT.

CDR3: CASLGQPYGYTF. The CDR3 region has the DNA TGTGCCAGCCTCGGACAGCCGTATGGCTACACCTTC. The rearrangement joins TRBV6-5 to TRBJ1-2; weak D call: TRBD1 (6 bases). The CDR3 length is 12 residues. Germline CDR1 is MNHEY and CDR2 is SVGAGI. Trimming removed 8 bases at V and 5 bases at J, with 12 bases between.

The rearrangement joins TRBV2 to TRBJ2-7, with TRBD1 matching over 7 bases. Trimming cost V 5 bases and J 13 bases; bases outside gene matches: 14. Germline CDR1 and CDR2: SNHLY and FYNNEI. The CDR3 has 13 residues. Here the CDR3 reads CASSWNRDSAEYF. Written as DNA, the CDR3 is TGTGCCAGCAGTTGGAACCGGGACAGCGCCGAATACTTC. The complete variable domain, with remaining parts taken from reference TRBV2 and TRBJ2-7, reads EPEVTQTPSHQVTQMGQEVILRCVPISNHLYFYWYRQILGQKVEFLVSFYNNEISEKSEIFDDQFSVERPDGSNFTLKIRSTKLEDSAMYFCASSWNRDSAEYFGPGTRLTVT.

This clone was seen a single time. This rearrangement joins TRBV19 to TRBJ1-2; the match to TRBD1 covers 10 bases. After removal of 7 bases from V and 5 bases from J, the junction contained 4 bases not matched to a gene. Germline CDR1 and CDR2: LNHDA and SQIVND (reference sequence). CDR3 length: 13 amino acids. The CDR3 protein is CASTWDRGYGYTF. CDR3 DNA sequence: TGTGCCAGTACTTGGGACAGGGGATATGGCTACACCTTC.

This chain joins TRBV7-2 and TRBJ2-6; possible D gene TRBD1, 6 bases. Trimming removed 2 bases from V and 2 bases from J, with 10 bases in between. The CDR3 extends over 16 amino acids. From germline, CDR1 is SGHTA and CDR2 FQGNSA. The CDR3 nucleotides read TGTGCCAGCAGCTTACAGGGGAATCCTGGGGCCAACGTCCTGACTTTC. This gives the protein CASSLQGNPGANVLTF.

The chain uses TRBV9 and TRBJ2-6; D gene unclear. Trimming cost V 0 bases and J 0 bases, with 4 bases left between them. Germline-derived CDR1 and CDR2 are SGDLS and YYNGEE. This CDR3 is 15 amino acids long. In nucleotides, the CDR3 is TGTGCCAGCAGCGTAGTCAGCTCTGGGGCCAACGTCCTGACTTTC. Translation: CASSVVSSGANVLTF.

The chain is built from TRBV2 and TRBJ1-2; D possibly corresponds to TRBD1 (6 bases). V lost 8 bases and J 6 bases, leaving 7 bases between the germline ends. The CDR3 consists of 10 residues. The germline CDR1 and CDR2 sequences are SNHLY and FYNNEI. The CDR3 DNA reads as TGTGCCAGCGGGGACAATGGCTACACCTTC. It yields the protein CASGDNGYTF.

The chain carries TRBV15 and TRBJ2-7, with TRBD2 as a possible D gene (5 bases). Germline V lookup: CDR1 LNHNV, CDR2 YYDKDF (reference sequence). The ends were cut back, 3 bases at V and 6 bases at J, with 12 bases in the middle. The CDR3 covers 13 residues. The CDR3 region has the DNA TGTGCCACCAGCAGTATTCGGGGTGCCGAGCAGTACTTC. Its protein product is CATSSIRGAEQYF.

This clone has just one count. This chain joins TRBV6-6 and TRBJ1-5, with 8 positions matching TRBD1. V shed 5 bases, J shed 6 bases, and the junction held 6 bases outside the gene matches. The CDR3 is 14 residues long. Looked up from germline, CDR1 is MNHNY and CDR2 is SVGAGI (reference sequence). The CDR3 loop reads CASSDRGTGQPQHF. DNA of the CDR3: TGTGCCAGCAGTGACCGGGGGACAGGTCAGCCCCAGCATTTT.

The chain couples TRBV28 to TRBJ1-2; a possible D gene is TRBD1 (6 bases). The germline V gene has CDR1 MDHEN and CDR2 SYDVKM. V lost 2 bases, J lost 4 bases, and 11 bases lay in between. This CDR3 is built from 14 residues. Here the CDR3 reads CASSLGRGSYGYTF. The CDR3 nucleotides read TGTGCCAGCAGTTTAGGCAGGGGAAGCTATGGCTACACCTTC.

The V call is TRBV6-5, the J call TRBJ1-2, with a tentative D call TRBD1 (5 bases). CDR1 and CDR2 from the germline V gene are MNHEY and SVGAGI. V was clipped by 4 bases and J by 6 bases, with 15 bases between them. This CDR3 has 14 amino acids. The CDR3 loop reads CASSFARRQNGYTF. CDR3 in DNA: TGTGCCAGCAGTTTCGCCAGGCGACAGAATGGCTACACCTTC.

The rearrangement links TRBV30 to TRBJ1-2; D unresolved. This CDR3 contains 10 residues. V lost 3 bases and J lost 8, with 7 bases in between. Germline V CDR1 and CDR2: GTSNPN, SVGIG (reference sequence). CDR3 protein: CAWRALGYTF. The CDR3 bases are TGTGCCTGGAGGGCCTTGGGCTACACCTTC.

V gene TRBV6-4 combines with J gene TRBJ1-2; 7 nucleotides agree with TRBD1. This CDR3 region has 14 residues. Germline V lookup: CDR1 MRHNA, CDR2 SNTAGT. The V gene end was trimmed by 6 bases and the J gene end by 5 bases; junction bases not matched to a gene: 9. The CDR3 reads CASSAGTVGYGYTF. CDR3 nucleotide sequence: TGTGCCAGCAGCGCCGGGACAGTGGGGTATGGCTACACCTTC.

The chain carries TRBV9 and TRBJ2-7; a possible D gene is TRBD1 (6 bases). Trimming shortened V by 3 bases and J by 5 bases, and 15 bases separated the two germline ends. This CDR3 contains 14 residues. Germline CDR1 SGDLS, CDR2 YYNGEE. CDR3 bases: TGTGCCAGCAGCGGTACCTCAAGGGGGAACGAGCAGTACTTC. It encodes CASSGTSRGNEQYF.

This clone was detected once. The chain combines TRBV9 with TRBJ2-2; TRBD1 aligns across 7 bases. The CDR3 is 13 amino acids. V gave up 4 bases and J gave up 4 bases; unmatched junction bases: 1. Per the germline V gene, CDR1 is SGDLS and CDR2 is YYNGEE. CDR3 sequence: CASSRQGTGELFF. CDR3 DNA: TGTGCCAGCAGCCGACAGGGCACCGGGGAGCTGTTTTTT.

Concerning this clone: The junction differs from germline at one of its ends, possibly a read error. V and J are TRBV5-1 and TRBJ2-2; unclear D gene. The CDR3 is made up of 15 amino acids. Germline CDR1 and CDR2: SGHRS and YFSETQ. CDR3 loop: CASSLPTENTGELFF. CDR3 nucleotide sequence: TGCGCCAGCAGCTTGCCTACGGAGAACACCGGAGAGCTGTTTTTT.